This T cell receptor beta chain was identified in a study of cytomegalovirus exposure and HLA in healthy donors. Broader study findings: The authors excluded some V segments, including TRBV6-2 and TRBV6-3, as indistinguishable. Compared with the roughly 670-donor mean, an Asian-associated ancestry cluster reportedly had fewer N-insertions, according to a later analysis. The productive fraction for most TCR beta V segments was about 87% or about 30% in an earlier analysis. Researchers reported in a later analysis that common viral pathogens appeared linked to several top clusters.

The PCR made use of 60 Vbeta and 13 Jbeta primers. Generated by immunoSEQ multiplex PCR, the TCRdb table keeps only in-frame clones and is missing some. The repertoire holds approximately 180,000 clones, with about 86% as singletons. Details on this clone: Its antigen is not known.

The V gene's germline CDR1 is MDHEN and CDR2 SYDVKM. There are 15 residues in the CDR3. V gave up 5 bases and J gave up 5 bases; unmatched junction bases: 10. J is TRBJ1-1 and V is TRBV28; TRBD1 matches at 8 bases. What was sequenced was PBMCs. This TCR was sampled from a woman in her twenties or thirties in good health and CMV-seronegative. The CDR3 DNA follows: TGTGCCAGCAGTCCTTCCTACAGGGGGAAAACTGAAGCTTTCTTT. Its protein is CASSPSYRGKTEAFF.